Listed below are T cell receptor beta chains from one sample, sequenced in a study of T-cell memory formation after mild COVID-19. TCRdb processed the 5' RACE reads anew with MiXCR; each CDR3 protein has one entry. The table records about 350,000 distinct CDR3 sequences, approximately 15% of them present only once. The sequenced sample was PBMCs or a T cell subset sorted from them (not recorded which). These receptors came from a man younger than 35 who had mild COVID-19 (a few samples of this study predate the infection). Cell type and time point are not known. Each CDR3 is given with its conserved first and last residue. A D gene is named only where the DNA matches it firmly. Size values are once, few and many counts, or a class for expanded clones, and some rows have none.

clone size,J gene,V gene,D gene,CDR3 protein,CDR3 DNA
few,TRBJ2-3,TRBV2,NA,CASSLYSDGRSQYF,TGTGCCAGCAGTCTCTACTCCGACGGGCGGTCGCAGTATTTT
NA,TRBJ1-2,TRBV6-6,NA,CASSYSNEYGYTF,TGTGCCAGCAGTTACTCGAATGAGTATGGCTACACCTTC
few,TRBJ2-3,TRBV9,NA,CASSQKGGGTDTQYF,TGTGCCAGCAGCCAAAAGGGCGGAGGCACAGATACGCAGTATTTT
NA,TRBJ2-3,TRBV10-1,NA,CASSGGDSTDTQYF,TGCGCCAGCAGTGGCGGGGATAGCACAGATACGCAGTATTTT
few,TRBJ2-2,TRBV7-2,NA,CASSLVTGTTGELFF,TGTGCCAGCAGCTTAGTCACAGGGACCACCGGGGAGCTGTTTTTT
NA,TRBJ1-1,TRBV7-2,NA,CASSPVGTPNTEAFF,TGTGCCAGCAGCCCAGTCGGGACGCCGAACACTGAAGCTTTCTTT
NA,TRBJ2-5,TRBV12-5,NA,CASGLVSRETQYF,TGTGCTAGTGGTTTGGTGTCGCGAGAGACCCAGTACTTC
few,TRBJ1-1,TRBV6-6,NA,CASSYESGNTEAFF,TGTGCCAGCAGTTACGAGTCCGGGAACACTGAAGCTTTCTTT
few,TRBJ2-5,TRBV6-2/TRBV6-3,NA,CASSQRWETQYF,TGTGCCAGCAGTCAACGTTGGGAGACCCAGTACTTC
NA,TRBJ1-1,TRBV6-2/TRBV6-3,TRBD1,CASRQTSTGSTAEAFF,TGTGCCAGCAGACAAACATCGACAGGGTCAACGGCTGAAGCTTTCTTT
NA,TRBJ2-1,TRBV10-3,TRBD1,CAISDGDRGSNEQFF,TGTGCCATCAGTGATGGGGACAGGGGTAGCAATGAGCAGTTCTTC
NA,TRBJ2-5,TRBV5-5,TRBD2,CASSSAGGAPETQYF,TGTGCCAGCAGCTCGGCGGGGGGGGCTCCAGAGACCCAGTACTTC
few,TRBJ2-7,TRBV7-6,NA,CASSLALGGRNYEQYF,TGTGCCAGCAGCTTAGCGCTTGGGGGCAGAAACTACGAGCAGTACTTC
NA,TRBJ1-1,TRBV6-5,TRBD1,CASWWDRVNTEAFF,TGTGCCAGCTGGTGGGACAGGGTAAACACTGAAGCTTTCTTT
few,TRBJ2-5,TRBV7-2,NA,CASSFLPGLETQYF,TGTGCCAGCAGCTTCCTTCCGGGACTAGAGACCCAGTACTTC
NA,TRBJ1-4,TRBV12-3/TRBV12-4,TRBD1,CASSRLDRENEKLFF,TGTGCCAGCAGTCGATTGGACAGGGAGAATGAAAAACTGTTTTTT
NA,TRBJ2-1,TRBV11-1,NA,CASSLESKSNEQFF,TGTGCCAGCAGCTTAGAGTCTAAGAGCAATGAGCAGTTCTTC
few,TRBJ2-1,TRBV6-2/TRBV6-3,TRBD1,CASSQTGTGTNEQFF,TGTGCCAGCAGTCAAACCGGGACAGGGACCAATGAGCAGTTCTTC
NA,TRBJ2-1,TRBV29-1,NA,CSVEHEVYNEQFF,TGCAGCGTTGAGCATGAGGTTTACAATGAGCAGTTCTTC
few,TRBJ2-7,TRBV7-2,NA,CASSQRGQNTYEQYF,TGTGCCAGCAGCCAAAGAGGACAGAATACCTACGAGCAGTACTTC
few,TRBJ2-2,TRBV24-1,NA,CATRDWTGELFF,TGTGCCACCAGAGACTGGACCGGGGAGCTGTTTTTT
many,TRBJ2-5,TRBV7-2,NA,CASSPTGGLSETQYF,TGTGCCAGCAGCCCGACAGGAGGGTTGTCAGAGACCCAGTACTTC